Listed here is a single T cell receptor beta chain. The data stem from a study of blood T cell repertoires in COVID-19. Background on the study: Samples came from the United States, Italy and Spain, spanning acute and convalescent COVID-19.

CDR3 length: 12 amino acids. Germline CDR1 is SGHTA and CDR2 is FQGNSA. V was clipped by 5 bases and J by 7 bases; unmatched bases: 2. All enrollees were roughly 18 to 89 years old and from approximately 25 US areas. The study assigned cohorts using participant-reported clinical history. The recovered donors of Cohort 3 showed two negative PCRs, clearance, or symptom resolution. Assay: immunoSEQ multiplex PCR; the TCRdb copy retains only in-frame clones and omits some. The profile covers around 390,000 clones, with more than 75% appearing a single time and around 10% taken by the ten largest. The TCR sequence derives from a woman aged 45-59 years who had recovered from COVID-19. The sample consisted of PBMCs or T cells enriched from blood (not recorded which). The chain links TRBV7-2 to TRBJ1-2; 9 bases are shared with TRBD1. This CDR3 is CASSADRGGYTF. The CDR3 DNA sequence: TGTGCCAGCAGCGCGGACAGGGGTGGCTACACCTTC.